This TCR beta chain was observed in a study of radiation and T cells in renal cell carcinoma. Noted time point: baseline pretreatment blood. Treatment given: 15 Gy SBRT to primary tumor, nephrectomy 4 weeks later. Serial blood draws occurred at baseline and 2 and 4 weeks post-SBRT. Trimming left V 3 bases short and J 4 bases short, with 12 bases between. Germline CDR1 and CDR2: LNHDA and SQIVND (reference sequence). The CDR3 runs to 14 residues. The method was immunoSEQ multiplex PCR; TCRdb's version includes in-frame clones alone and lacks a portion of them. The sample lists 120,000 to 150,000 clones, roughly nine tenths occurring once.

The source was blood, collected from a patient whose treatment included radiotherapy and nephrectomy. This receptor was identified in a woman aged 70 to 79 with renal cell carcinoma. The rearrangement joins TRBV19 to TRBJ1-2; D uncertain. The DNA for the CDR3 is TGTGCCAGTAGTATGTTTATCGGGAGCTATGGCTACACCTTC. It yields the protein CASSMFIGSYGYTF. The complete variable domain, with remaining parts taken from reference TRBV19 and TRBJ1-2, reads DGGITQSPKYLFRKEGQNVTLSCEQNLNHDAMYWYRQDPGQGLRLIYYSQIVNDFQKGDIAEGYSVSREKKESFPLTVTSAQKNPTAFYLCASSMFIGSYGYTFGSGTRLTVV.